The 25 T cell receptor beta chains listed next were all sequenced from one sample in a study of PD-1 blockade in classical Hodgkin lymphoma. Time point given: newly diagnosed, previously untreated cHL patient sample. Sequencing was performed with immunoSEQ multiplex PCR; in TCRdb, only in-frame clones are kept and a portion is missing. Counted here are approximately 70,000 clones, over 90% occurring once; the ten biggest clones make up about 2.5%. The sequencing input was peripheral blood mononuclear cells (PBMCs). The receptors derive from a human donor with classical Hodgkin lymphoma.

The V call is TRBV7-2, the J call TRBJ2-7; 10 bases line up with TRBD2. CDR1 SGHTA and CDR2 FQGNSA come from the germline V gene. V dropped 5 bases and J dropped 5; count of bases not matched to a gene: 9. CDR3 length: 15 residues. CDR3: CASSPRASGSNEQYF. Here the CDR3 DNA reads TGTGCCAGCAGCCCCCGGGCTAGCGGGAGCAACGAGCAGTACTTC.

This rearrangement joins TRBV19 to TRBJ2-3; D is unresolved. Germline-derived CDR1 and CDR2 are LNHDA and SQIVND (reference sequence). V lost 7 bases, J lost 1 base, and 15 bases lay in between. This CDR3 has 15 amino acids. DNA for the CDR3: TGTGCCAGTACCCCTCAGAGGCTCCGCACAGATACGCAGTATTTT. This codes for CASTPQRLRTDTQYF.

The genes are TRBV15 and TRBJ1-1; D is undetermined. The CDR3 length is 16 residues. In germline, CDR1 is LNHNV, CDR2 YYDKDF (reference sequence). Trimming took 0 bases from V and 7 from J, leaving 18 bases between them. DNA of the CDR3: TGTGCCACCAGCAGAGAGATTATGGGGAGTCCGAATGAAGCTTTCTTT. It yields the protein CATSREIMGSPNEAFF.

The J gene is TRBJ1-1, the V gene TRBV9; 7 bases match TRBD1. V was clipped by 4 bases and J by 5 bases; unmatched bases: 11. Looked up from germline, CDR1 is SGDLS and CDR2 is YYNGEE. The CDR3 is 15 residues long. CDR3 nucleotides: TGTGCCAGCAGCCCCTCGACAGGGTGGAGGACTGAAGCTTTCTTT. The encoded protein is CASSPSTGWRTEAFF.

The chain is built from TRBV19 and TRBJ2-1; the D gene is possibly TRBD1 (5 bases). The germline V gene has CDR1 LNHDA and CDR2 SQIVND (reference sequence). The ends were cut back, 6 bases at V and 0 bases at J, with 18 bases in the middle. The CDR3 loop spans 17 amino acids. DNA for the CDR3: TGTGCCAGTAGCTACCGATGGGGCCTAAGCTCCTACAATGAGCAGTTCTTC. It specifies CASSYRWGLSSYNEQFF.

The CDR3 DNA reads as TGCGCCAGCAGGGAGGGGGCTAGCACAGATACGCAGTATTTT. This translates into CASREGASTDTQYF. This sequence joins TRBV5-1 and TRBJ2-3, with D possibly being TRBD1 (7 bases). CDR1 is SGHRS, CDR2 YFSETQ, per germline. V was trimmed by 5 bases and J by 0 bases, leaving 10 bases between them. The CDR3 runs 14 residues.

The chain joins TRBV9 to TRBJ1-4; D is uncertain. The CDR3 sequence is 17 residues long. CDR1 SGDLS and CDR2 YYNGEE come from the germline V gene. The germline V and J ends were trimmed by 0 bases and 4 bases, with 16 bases remaining between them. The CDR3 protein is CASSVGPHLNLNEKLFF. DNA for the CDR3: TGTGCCAGCAGCGTAGGTCCCCATCTTAACCTTAATGAAAAACTGTTTTTT.

The genes are TRBV11-3 and TRBJ2-1, with D unclear. Germline loops: CDR1 SGHNT, CDR2 YENEEA. The CDR3 sequence is 16 residues long. The V end lost 2 bases, the J end lost 2 bases, and 13 bases lay between the germline ends. The CDR3 DNA is TGTGCCAGCAGCTTACGAGGAGTTGGGACCTACAATGAGCAGTTCTTC. The encoded protein is CASSLRGVGTYNEQFF.

This rearrangement joins TRBV11-2 to TRBJ2-1; no clear D gene. Germline V gene sequence: CDR1 SGHAT, CDR2 FQNNGV. Trimming left V 1 base short and J 4 bases short, with 8 bases between. The CDR3 sequence is 14 residues long. The CDR3: CASSLVMVYNEQFF. CDR3 coding DNA: TGTGCCAGCAGCTTAGTAATGGTTTACAATGAGCAGTTCTTC.

The V gene is TRBV7-2, the J gene TRBJ2-2; D might be TRBD2 (6 bases). CDR3 length: 14 amino acids. The V gene lost 6 bases and the J gene lost 6 bases, with 14 bases spanning the gap. The germline gives CDR1 SGHTA, CDR2 FQGNSA. CDR3 DNA sequence: TGTGCCAGCAGTAGGAGCGGGTTCGCCGGGGAGCTGTTTTTT. It encodes CASSRSGFAGELFF.

This chain connects TRBV7-2 to TRBJ2-1; D gene unclear. CDR1 and CDR2 from the germline V gene are SGHTA and FQGNSA. The CDR3 has 11 residues. The V gene lost 5 bases and the J gene lost 10 bases, with 9 bases spanning the gap. The CDR3 here is CASSPVFEQFF. CDR3 DNA: TGTGCCAGCAGCCCCGTGTTCGAGCAGTTCTTC.

The V call is TRBV5-1, the J call TRBJ1-4; TRBD1 agrees at 7 bases. The CDR3 has 13 amino acids. From germline, CDR1 is SGHRS and CDR2 YFSETQ. After removal of 4 bases from V and 7 bases from J, the junction contained 4 bases not matched to a gene. The chain's CDR3 is CASSLTGFEKLFF. As DNA, the CDR3 is TGCGCCAGCAGCCTGACAGGGTTTGAAAAACTGTTTTTT.

Only a few counts were recorded for this clone. The chain has TRBV6-5 and TRBJ2-7, with TRBD2 as a possible D gene (7 bases). The V gene lost 8 bases and the J gene lost 2 bases, with 16 bases spanning the gap. The CDR3 runs to 14 residues. The germline gives CDR1 MNHEY, CDR2 SVGAGI. The CDR3 loop is CASGRGRHPYEQYF. For the CDR3, the DNA is TGTGCCAGCGGGCGGGGGCGCCATCCCTACGAGCAGTACTTC.

The CDR3, as DNA: TGTGCCAGCAGCTCGTCTGGGGGGCGTGAGCAGTACTTC. Its translation: CASSSSGGREQYF. The chain employs TRBV5-6 and TRBJ2-7, with D perhaps TRBD1 or TRBD2 (6 bases each). This CDR3 contains 13 residues. The V end was cut by 3 bases, the J end by 7 bases, with 14 bases between. Germline-derived CDR1 and CDR2 are SGHDT and YYEEEE.

This sequence joins TRBV27 and TRBJ1-5; D is unresolved. With 2 bases removed from V and 5 bases from J, the gap between germline ends came to 25 bases. The germline CDR1 and CDR2 sequences are MNHEY and SMNVEV (reference sequence). The CDR3 has 19 amino acids. Here the CDR3 reads CASSLGPPSREPVDQPQHF. The CDR3 DNA sequence: TGTGCCAGCAGTTTAGGACCCCCCTCGAGGGAACCTGTTGATCAGCCCCAGCATTTT.

The chain recombines TRBV2 with TRBJ2-3; D gene ambiguous. This CDR3 contains 12 residues. Germline-derived CDR1 and CDR2 are SNHLY and FYNNEI. Deletions cut 9 bases from V and 4 bases from J, with 11 bases between. For the CDR3, the DNA is TGTGCCAGTTTAGGGTCAGCAGATACGCAGTATTTT. It yields the protein CASLGSADTQYF.

This chain connects TRBV4-3 to TRBJ1-2, with D tentatively TRBD1 (5 bases). The CDR3 contains 15 residues. From germline, CDR1 is LGHNA and CDR2 YSLEER. Deletions cut 1 base from V and 4 bases from J, with 13 bases between. The CDR3 loop reads CASSQGAGLGYGYTF. DNA for the CDR3: TGCGCCAGCAGCCAAGGCGCAGGGCTCGGCTATGGCTACACCTTC.

The rearrangement uses TRBV4-1 and TRBJ2-7; 10 positions match TRBD2. The junction had 10 bases not matched to a gene; V was cut back by 3 bases and J by 5 bases. The CDR3 is 16 residues long. CDR1 and CDR2 from the germline V gene are MGHRA and YSYEKL. DNA of the CDR3: TGCGCCAGCAGCCATTCCTCTAGCGGGGGCCTACACGAGCAGTACTTC. As protein: CASSHSSSGGLHEQYF.

The chain employs TRBV5-1 and TRBJ1-2, with D possibly TRBD1 on 5 matching bases. The germline CDR1 and CDR2 sequences are SGHRS and YFSETQ. V lost 0 bases and J 4 bases, leaving 10 bases between the germline ends. CDR3 length: 14 residues. The CDR3 spells CASSLGDVGYGYTF. The DNA of the CDR3 is TGCGCCAGCAGCTTGGGGGACGTAGGCTATGGCTACACCTTC.

On this clone: Additional DNA sequences in this sample encode the identical CDR3. This rearrangement joins TRBV6-4 to TRBJ2-2; no reliable D call. Germline V gene data show CDR1 as MRHNA and CDR2 as SNTAGT. The CDR3 spans 13 residues. The V end was cut by 2 bases, the J end by 0 bases, with 1 base between. As DNA, the CDR3 is TGTGCCAGCAGTGACACGAACACCGGGGAGCTGTTTTTT. Translation gives CASSDTNTGELFF.

The chain joins TRBV7-2 to TRBJ2-5, with 10 bases fitting TRBD2. Germline V CDR1 and CDR2: SGHTA, FQGNSA. The CDR3 length is 15 residues. The V and J ends lost 3 bases and 5 bases, in that order; junction bases with no gene match: 6. CDR3 bases: TGTGCCAGCAGCTTGCTAGCGGGAGTTCCGGAGACCCAGTACTTC. This translates into CASSLLAGVPETQYF.

This chain links TRBV28 with TRBJ1-1; D gene ambiguous. The CDR3 is 13 amino acids. Germline lookup yields CDR1 MDHEN and CDR2 SYDVKM. With 10 bases removed from V and 3 bases from J, the gap between germline ends came to 15 bases. The CDR3 loop reads CATTNRWDTEAFF. The CDR3 DNA reads as TGTGCCACTACTAATCGGTGGGACACTGAAGCTTTCTTT.

The chain couples TRBV30 to TRBJ2-7; 11 bases agree with TRBD1. This CDR3 region has 14 residues. V lost 0 bases and J lost 3; bases outside the gene matches: 1. Germline CDR1 GTSNPN, CDR2 SVGIG (reference sequence). The DNA of the CDR3 is TGTGCCTGGAGTGTGGGGACAGGGGGCTACGAGCAGTACTTC. As protein: CAWSVGTGGYEQYF.

The V and J genes are TRBV27 and TRBJ1-1; the match to TRBD1 covers 7 bases. Germline loops: CDR1 MNHEY, CDR2 SMNVEV (reference sequence). Unmatched junction bases numbered 6, after V lost 5 bases and J lost 9 bases. The CDR3 totals 12 residues. The CDR3 protein is CASSPSRGKAFF. The CDR3 DNA reads TGTGCCAGCAGTCCCTCCAGGGGGAAAGCTTTCTTT.

V is TRBV5-8 and J is TRBJ1-3; D unclear. CDR3 length: 12 amino acids. V gave up 2 bases and J gave up 5 bases, with 5 bases separating them. CDR1 is SGHTS, CDR2 YDEGEE, per germline. The CDR3 reads CASSFRRNTIYF. Written as DNA, the CDR3 is TGTGCCAGCAGCTTTCGGAGAAACACCATATATTTT.